These T cell receptor beta chains were read from a single sample in a study of tumor-infiltrating lymphocytes in primary liver carcinoma. One entry per CDR3 protein results from TCRdb running MiXCR on the multiplex PCR reads. The profile shows 37,000 or so distinct CDR3 sequences, approximately 71% of them singletons. Sequencing used tumor-adjacent normal liver tissue. The receptors here all came from a man aged 35 to 55 with primary liver carcinoma and hepatitis B virus infection. Both conserved end residues are part of each CDR3. D genes are given only for firm matches. The size entry is marked missing in some rows and otherwise reads once, few, many or a size class.

-	TRBV29-1	-	TRBJ2-7	TGCAGGCCCAGGGGGGGGACCTGCGAGCAGTACTTC	CRPRGGTCEQYF
TRBD2	TRBV11-2	-	TRBJ2-3	TGCACCAGCAGCCGGGAAACTGGGAGGGTCGGAGATACGCAGTATTTT	CTSSRETGRVGDTQYF
TRBD1	TRBV29-1	-	TRBJ1-2	TGCAGTGTCGCGGACAGGGAGTACTATGCCTACACCTTC	CSVADREYYAYTF
-	TRBV6-2/TRBV6-3	-	TRBJ2-3	TGTGCCAGCAGTTATGACAGCCTACGGAATCCACAGTATTTT	CASSYDSLRNPQYF
-	TRBV4-2	-	TRBJ2-6	TGTGCCAGCAGCCAAGAAGCAAGTTCTGGGGCTAACGTCCCGACTTTC	CASSQEASSGANVPTF
TRBD2	TRBV7-8	-	TRBJ2-1	TGTGCAAGCAGCTCGGGACTTGCGGGAGGGAATGAGCAGCTCTTC	CASSSGLAGGNEQLF
-	TRBV5-6	-	TRBJ2-2	TGTGCCAGCAGCTCCGGGGGGCTTGACAACGGGGGGCTGTTTTTT	CASSSGGLDNGGLFF
-	TRBV6-6	-	TRBJ2-1	TGTGCCCGCAGTTACTCGATCGAGCGCAATGAGCAGTTTTTC	CARSYSIERNEQFF
-	TRBV29-1	-	TRBJ2-7	TGCAGCGCCATGACATCTGGTACCGGCGCTCCCTACGAGCAGCGCTTC	CSAMTSGTGAPYEQRF
-	TRBV4-3	-	TRBJ2-7	TGCGCGAGCAGCCAAGATAGGGGGGCGGGAGACGATCATTACTTC	CASSQDRGAGDDHYF
-	TRBV11-2	once	TRBJ1-5	TGTGCCAGCCGTTTAGTAGGTGTAACAGGGAGCAATCAGCCCCAGCATTTT	CASRLVGVTGSNQPQHF
-	TRBV11-2	-	TRBJ2-3	TGTGCCAGCAGCTTAGTACTTGGACGGGCGACAGATGCGCAGTATTTT	CASSLVLGRATDAQYF
-	TRBV11-2	few	TRBJ2-3	TGTGCCAGCAGCTTGGTGGGCGGCAGTTCCATGGATACGCAGTATTTT	CASSLVGGSSMDTQYF
-	TRBV11-2	-	TRBJ2-1	TGTGCCAGCAGATTTGGGAGAGGGGGGCGCTTCAATGAGCATTTCTTC	CASRFGRGGRFNEHFF
-	TRBV29-1	-	TRBJ2-3	TGCAGTGGGGTGGGCAGAACAGACACAGATACGCAGTATTTT	CSGVGRTDTDTQYF
TRBD2	TRBV13	-	TRBJ2-1	TGTGCCAGCAGCTTAGCCCCGCTTCGGCGGGAGGTCTACAATGAGCAGTTCTTC	CASSLAPLRREVYNEQFF
-	TRBV11-2	-	TRBJ2-5	-	CASSLGVGRGTQYF
TRBD1	TRBV6-5	-	TRBJ2-5	TGTGTCAGCCGACAGGGCCAAGAGACCCAGTACTTC	CVSRQGQETQYF
-	TRBV29-1	-	TRBJ1-1	TGCAGCGTTCGGGCGGGGTGGGGATCGAACACTGAAGCTTTCTTT	CSVRAGWGSNTEAFF
TRBD2	TRBV6-2/TRBV6-3	-	TRBJ2-4	TGTGCCAGCAGTCACCGGGGGGGTGAAAACATTCAGTACTTC	CASSHRGGENIQYF
-	TRBV11-2	-	TRBJ2-5	TGTGCCAGCAGCTTAGAGATGGTGCGGGGGACCCAGTACTTC	CASSLEMVRGTQYF
TRBD2	TRBV7-9	-	TRBJ2-1	TGTGCCTGTAGCGGCCCACTAGCGGGGAACGAGCAGTTCTTC	CACSGPLAGNEQFF
-	TRBV10-3	-	TRBJ2-1	TGTGCCATCAGCCCGACTATCCAATCCTACAATGAGCAGTTCTTC	CAISPTIQSYNEQFF
-	TRBV6-2/TRBV6-3	-	TRBJ2-6	TGTGCCAGCCTGAGTGACGGGGTACACTCTGGGGCCAACGTCCTGACTTTC	CASLSDGVHSGANVLTF
TRBD2	TRBV6-4	-	TRBJ2-3	TGTGCTAGCAGTGAAGGCGGGAGTGCAGATACGCAGTATTTT	CASSEGGSADTQYF
-	TRBV5-5	-	TRBJ1-1	TGTGCCAACAGCTTGGCCCTGAGGAACACTGAAGCTTCATTT	CANSLALRNTEASF
TRBD1	TRBV29-1	once	TRBJ2-5	TGTAGCGTTGAAGCGGACAGGGGGCAAGCAGAAACCCAGTACTTT	CSVEADRGQAETQYF
TRBD1	TRBV29-1	-	TRBJ2-2	TGCAGCGTCCGAGTCGGGACAGGGAAGCTGTTTTTT	CSVRVGTGKLFF
-	TRBV6-2/TRBV6-3	-	TRBJ2-1	TGTGCCAGCACTCCATCCACGGGAGACGGTGAGCAGTTCTTC	CASTPSTGDGEQFF
-	TRBV28	-	TRBJ2-5	TGTACCAGCAGTACACCATCGGGACGGGTCATGACCTCCCAAGAGACCCAGTACTTC	CTSSTPSGRVMTSQETQYF
-	TRBV10-3	-	TRBJ2-3	TGTGCCATCAGTGTCTGGCAGCAGGAGCTCACAGATACGCAATACTTT	CAISVWQQELTDTQYF
-	TRBV29-1	-	TRBJ1-1	TGCAGCGTTGAAGGAAGGGACACACTGAACACTGAAGCTTTCTTT	CSVEGRDTLNTEAFF
TRBD1	TRBV28	many	TRBJ1-6	TGTGCCAGTCAACCCGGGACAGGGGGCGAGATGGAGAATTCACCCCTCCACTTT	CASQPGTGGEMENSPLHF
TRBD2	TRBV29-1	-	TRBJ2-1	TGTAGCGTTGATACAGGACCAGTGGGAGGGCCTAGGAATGAGCAGTTCTTC	CSVDTGPVGGPRNEQFF
TRBD2	TRBV11-1	-	TRBJ2-4	TGTGCCAGCAGCCTTCCCGGGACTAGCGGGATCAATAACATTCAGTACTTC	CASSLPGTSGINNIQYF
-	TRBV10-3	-	TRBJ2-3	TGTGTCATCAGTGAGAGCGGCAGCACGGATACGCAGTATTTT	CVISESGSTDTQYF
TRBD2	TRBV11-2	-	TRBJ2-1	TGTGCCAGCAACTCAACTATGAGCGGGGGTTACAATGAGCGGTTCTTC	CASNSTMSGGYNERFF
-	TRBV10-3	-	TRBJ1-6	TGTGCCGTCAGGGAGTCGGGACCCAACGGAGGGTCACCCCTACACTTT	CAVRESGPNGGSPLHF
-	TRBV4-1	once	TRBJ2-7	TGCGCCAGCAGCCGAGATCGGAGCAATACCTACGAGCAGTATTTC	CASSRDRSNTYEQYF
-	TRBV12-3/TRBV12-4	once	TRBJ2-1	TGTCCCAGCAGTTTGGGACATGGGAGATTAGGGCAGTTCTTC	CPSSLGHGRLGQFF
-	TRBV5-1	many	TRBJ1-1	TGCGCCAGCAGCCCCCTAGGGAACACTGAAGCTTTCTTT	CASSPLGNTEAFF
TRBD1	TRBV7-9	-	TRBJ1-2	TGTGTCAGCAGATGGAACAGGGGATTTCATGGCTACACCTTC	CVSRWNRGFHGYTF
-	TRBV30	-	TRBJ2-7	TGTGCCTGGTGCCCAGGAGGGTCGGGCTACGAGCAGTACTTC	CAWCPGGSGYEQYF
-	TRBV29-1	-	TRBJ2-1	TGCAGCGTTGCTCGCCGGACCTCCTGCAATGAGCAGTTCTTC	CSVARRTSCNEQFF
-	TRBV10-3	-	TRBJ2-7	TGTGCCATCACCCCGACAGACCTAGTAGATGAGCAGTACTTC	CAITPTDLVDEQYF
-	TRBV6-2/TRBV6-3	-	TRBJ1-1	TGTGCCAGCAAGGACAGTGAGTGGTACACTGAAGCTTTCTTT	CASKDSEWYTEAFF
TRBD1	TRBV6-2/TRBV6-3	-	TRBJ2-3	TGTGGCAGCAGGCGACAGGGGAAGGATACGCAGTATTTC	CGSRRQGKDTQYF
TRBD1	TRBV6-5	-	TRBJ1-1	TGTGCCTACAGTAGGACAGGGGAAACAGAAGCTTTCTTT	CAYSRTGETEAFF
TRBD2	TRBV14	once	TRBJ2-1	TGTGCCAGCAGGAGTGAAGAGGCGGGAGTGAAAAATGAGCAGTTCTTC	CASRSEEAGVKNEQFF
TRBD2	TRBV6-1	-	TRBJ2-3	TGTTCCAGCAGTGTAATCCCGGGAGGGAGCACAGATACGCAGTATTTT	CSSSVIPGGSTDTQYF
-	TRBV30	few	TRBJ1-1	TGTGTTTGGAGTGTACAGTTCGGGACTGAAGCTTTCTTT	CVWSVQFGTEAFF
-	TRBV11-2	once	TRBJ2-7	TGTGCTAGCAGCTTAAGCAGGGGGGGCGAGAAGTACTTC	CASSLSRGGEKYF
TRBD2	TRBV6-2/TRBV6-3	-	TRBJ2-7	TGTTCCAGTAGGGGTAGCGGGAGGTACGAGCAGTACTTC	CSSRGSGRYEQYF
TRBD2	TRBV29-1	-	TRBJ2-7	TGCAGCGTTGAAAACACTCTCGGGGGAGGGGAGTACTTC	CSVENTLGGGEYF
TRBD1	TRBV4-2	few	TRBJ2-1	TGTGCCAGCAGCCACGCCGGTGGACAGGGGTACAATGAGCAGTTCTTC	CASSHAGGQGYNEQFF
TRBD2	TRBV5-1	many	TRBJ2-3	TGCGCCAGCAGCCCCCTAGCGGGACCCACGGGGACGCAGTATTTT	CASSPLAGPTGTQYF
-	TRBV6-5	-	TRBJ2-1	TGTGCCAGCAGTCAAGTAGGGGGGATGGTTGTGCAGTTCTTC	CASSQVGGMVVQFF
-	TRBV5-5	-	TRBJ2-1	TGTGCCAGCAGTTTAGCCCCGGACAGATACAATGAGCACTTCTTC	CASSLAPDRYNEHFF
-	TRBV9	-	TRBJ1-1	TGTGCCAGCAGCGTAATGACGACGGACTGGAGCACTGAAGCTTTCTTT	CASSVMTTDWSTEAFF